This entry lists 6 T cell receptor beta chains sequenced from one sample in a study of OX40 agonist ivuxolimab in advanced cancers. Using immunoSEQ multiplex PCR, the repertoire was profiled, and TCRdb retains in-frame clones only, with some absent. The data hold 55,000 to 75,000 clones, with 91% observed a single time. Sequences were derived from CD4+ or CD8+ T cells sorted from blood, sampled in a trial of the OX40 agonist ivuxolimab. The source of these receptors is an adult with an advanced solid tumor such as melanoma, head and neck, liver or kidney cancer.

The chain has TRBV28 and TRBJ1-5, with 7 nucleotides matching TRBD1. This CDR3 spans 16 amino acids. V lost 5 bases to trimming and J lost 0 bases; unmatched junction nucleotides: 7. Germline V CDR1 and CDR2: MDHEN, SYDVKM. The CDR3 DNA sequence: TGTGCCAGCAGTCCCTCGACAGGGTATAGCAATCAGCCCCAGCATTTT. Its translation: CASSPSTGYSNQPQHF.

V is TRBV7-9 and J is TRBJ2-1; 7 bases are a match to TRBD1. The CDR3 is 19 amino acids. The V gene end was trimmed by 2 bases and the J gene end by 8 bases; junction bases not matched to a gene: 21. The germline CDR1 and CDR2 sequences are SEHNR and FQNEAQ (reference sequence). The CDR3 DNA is TGTGCCAGCAGCTTAAACCCCCGACAGGGTCTGTCGGTAAGGGATGAGCAGTTCTTC. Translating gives CASSLNPRQGLSVRDEQFF.

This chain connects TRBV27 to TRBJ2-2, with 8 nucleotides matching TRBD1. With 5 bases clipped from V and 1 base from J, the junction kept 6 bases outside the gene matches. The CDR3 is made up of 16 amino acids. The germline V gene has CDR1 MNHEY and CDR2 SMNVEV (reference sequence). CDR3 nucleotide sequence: TGTGCCAGCAGTCCCCTCGGACAGGGGAACACCGGGGAGCTGTTTTTT. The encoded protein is CASSPLGQGNTGELFF.

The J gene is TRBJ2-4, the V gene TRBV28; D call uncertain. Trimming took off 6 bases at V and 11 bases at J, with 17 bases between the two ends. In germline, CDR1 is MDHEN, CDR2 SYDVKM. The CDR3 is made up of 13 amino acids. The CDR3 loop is CASSPTVSRVQYF. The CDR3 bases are TGTGCCAGCAGCCCAACGGTCAGCCGGGTTCAGTACTTC.

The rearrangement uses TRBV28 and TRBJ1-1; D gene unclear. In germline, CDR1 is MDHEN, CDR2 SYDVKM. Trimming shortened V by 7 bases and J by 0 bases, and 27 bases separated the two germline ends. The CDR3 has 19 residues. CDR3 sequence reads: CASTQYRVSTMFMNTEAFF. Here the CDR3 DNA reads TGTGCCAGCACCCAATACCGGGTCTCGACGATGTTCATGAACACTGAAGCTTTCTTT.

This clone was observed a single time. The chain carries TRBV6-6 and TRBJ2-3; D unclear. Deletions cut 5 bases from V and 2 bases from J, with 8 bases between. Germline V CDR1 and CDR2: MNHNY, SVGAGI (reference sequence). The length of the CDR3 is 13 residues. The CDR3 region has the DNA TGTGCCAGCAGTGACGTAGACACAGATACGCAGTATTTT. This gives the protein CASSDVDTDTQYF.